This TCR beta chain was captured by sequencing in a study of cytomegalovirus exposure and HLA in healthy donors. PCR primers comprised 60 Vbeta and 13 Jbeta primers. As originally analysed: Later, an analysis found some 80 million unique TCR beta chains, and around 12 million of these were shared. Method: immunoSEQ multiplex PCR; TCRdb's copy keeps in-frame clones and lacks some. D and trimming come from the DNA, and the V and J calls and clone size come from that table. The sample holds more than 85,000 clones. Material: PBMCs. The receptor was derived from a girl aged 5-17 years in good health and CMV-seropositive.

The CDR3 sequence is CASSGRGKETQYF. The CDR3 region has the DNA TGTGCCAGCAGTGGACGGGGAAAAGAGACCCAGTACTTC. The chain joins TRBV6-1 to TRBJ2-5, with D perhaps matching TRBD2 (5 bases). V was cut by 4 bases and J by 3 bases, with 9 bases left in between. The germline V gene has CDR1 MNHNS and CDR2 SASEGT. The CDR3 has 13 amino acids.